Presented here are 30 T cell receptor beta chains from one specimen sequenced in a study of T cell responses to AZD1222 COVID-19 vaccine (TCRdb year 2021). The time point label of this sample denotes: baseline before first vaccination. Library prep was done by the immunoSEQ multiplex PCR assay. Entries here come from immuneACCESS through TCRdb and include only in-frame sequences with V and J called. Some clones fail to appear in such tables; in the studies checked, an unresolved V gene covers under half of the shortfall, and the cause of the remainder is unknown. This sample has some 97,000 clones in its table, and about 90% of those were observed once. The ten largest account for 1.5% to 2% of the sample. The sample in question was peripheral blood, obtained on day 0 of AZD1222 vaccination. Every receptor here comes from an adult in good health.

Only one count was recorded for this clone. The rearrangement links TRBV30 to TRBJ2-7; maybe TRBD1 (5 bases). V was clipped by 3 bases and J by 3 bases, with 12 bases between them. The CDR3 consists of 13 residues. Germline lookup yields CDR1 GTSNPN and CDR2 SVGIG (reference sequence). DNA of the CDR3: TGTGCCTGGAGCGTGGACACCTTCTACGAGCAGTACTTC. Translated: CAWSVDTFYEQYF.

The chain couples TRBV7-6 to TRBJ1-1; D call uncertain. Germline CDR1 is SGHVS and CDR2 is FNYEAQ. This CDR3 is 15 amino acids long. Trimming took 0 bases from V and 0 from J, leaving 8 bases between them. The CDR3, as DNA: TGTGCCAGCAGCTTAGCGTGGGGAGTGAACACTGAAGCTTTCTTT. Translation gives CASSLAWGVNTEAFF.

The V gene is TRBV6-2 or TRBV6-3, the J gene TRBJ2-3; D is unclear. This CDR3 has 13 amino acids. V lost 2 bases and J 4 bases, leaving 7 bases between the germline ends. Germline CDR1 reads MNHEY; CDR2 reads SVGEGT. CDR3 loop: CASSYPESDTQYF. In DNA, the CDR3 is TGTGCCAGCAGTTACCCGGAGTCAGATACGCAGTATTTT.

The chain employs TRBV5-4 and TRBJ1-3; D is ambiguous. This CDR3 region has 13 residues. Germline assignment: CDR1 SGHNT and CDR2 YYREEE (reference sequence). V was shortened by 8 bases and J by 0 bases, with 9 bases between the two germline ends. CDR3 protein: CASTDISGNTIYF. The CDR3 DNA follows: TGTGCCAGTACCGACATCTCTGGAAACACCATATATTTT.

The chain links TRBV28 to TRBJ2-1; the match to TRBD2 covers 16 bases. This CDR3 is built from 16 residues. V was pared by 5 bases and J by 8 bases, with 6 bases of the junction left unmatched. CDR1 and CDR2 (germline): MDHEN, SYDVKM. CDR3 DNA sequence: TGTGCCAGCAGTGAGGGACTAGCGGGAGGGAGGGATGAGCAGTTCTTC. Its translation: CASSEGLAGGRDEQFF. Based on the CDR3 plus reference TRBV28 and TRBJ2-1, the full variable domain is DVKVTQSSRYLVKRTGEKVFLECVQDMDHENMFWYRQDPGLGLRLIYFSYDVKMKEKGDIPEGYSVSREKKERFSLILESASTNQTSMYLCASSEGLAGGRDEQFFGPGTRLTVL.

This chain links TRBV7-8 with TRBJ1-1; D possibly corresponds to TRBD1 (5 bases). The V gene lost 1 base and the J gene lost 1 base, with 13 bases spanning the gap. CDR3 length: 16 residues. The germline gives CDR1 SGHVS, CDR2 FQNEAQ. The CDR3 region is CASSLGDHGANTEAFF. CDR3 DNA sequence: TGTGCCAGCAGCTTAGGGGACCACGGGGCGAACACTGAAGCTTTCTTT.

This chain joins TRBV29-1 and TRBJ1-2, with D unresolved. CDR3 length equals 12 residues. V was pared by 7 bases and J by 8 bases, with 17 bases between. The germline gives CDR1 SQVTM, CDR2 ANQGSEA. The CDR3 DNA sequence: TGCAGCGCACGACGTCCGAAGGAGGGCTACACCTTC. Protein product: CSARRPKEGYTF. Full variable domain (remainder filled in from reference TRBV29-1 and TRBJ1-2): SAVISQKPSRDICQRGTSLTIQCQVDSQVTMMFWYRQQPGQSLTLIATANQGSEATYESGFVIDKFPISRPNLTFSTLTVSNMSPEDSSIYLCSARRPKEGYTFGSGTRLTVV.

DNA of the CDR3: TGTGCCATCATGGCCAGACCGAATGAAAAACTGTTTTTT. This codes for CAIMARPNEKLFF. This chain connects TRBV10-3 to TRBJ1-4; D gene uncertain. The CDR3 consists of 13 residues. V was pared by 7 bases and J by 5 bases, with 11 bases between. The germline CDR1 and CDR2 sequences are ENHRY and SYGVKD.

The chain employs TRBV2 and TRBJ1-6, with D unclear. The germline gives CDR1 SNHLY, CDR2 FYNNEI. The CDR3 has 15 amino acids. V lost 8 bases and J 5 bases, leaving 16 bases between the germline ends. CDR3 nucleotide sequence: TGTGCCAGCTTGGAGAATCAACTACATAATTCACCCCTCCACTTT. Its translation is CASLENQLHNSPLHF. The whole variable domain, filled in from reference TRBV2 and TRBJ1-6, reads EPEVTQTPSHQVTQMGQEVILRCVPISNHLYFYWYRQILGQKVEFLVSFYNNEISEKSEIFDDQFSVERPDGSNFTLKIRSTKLEDSAMYFCASLENQLHNSPLHFGNGTRLTVT.

The chain is built from TRBV5-5 and TRBJ2-5; D may be TRBD2 (5 bases). Trimming took off 1 base at V and 5 bases at J, with 21 bases between the two ends. Germline V lookup: CDR1 SGHKS, CDR2 YYEKEE (reference sequence). The CDR3 totals 17 residues. The CDR3 region has the DNA TGTGCCAGCAGCTTGATCTCGGACCAAACCAGAGGGGAGACCCAGTACTTC. It is translated as CASSLISDQTRGETQYF.

The V and J genes are TRBV7-8 and TRBJ2-7; possibly TRBD1 for D (6 bases). The CDR3 is 15 amino acids. Trimming took off 2 bases at V and 1 base at J, with 12 bases between the two ends. The germline V gene encodes CDR1 SGHVS and CDR2 FQNEAQ. As DNA, the CDR3 is TGTGCCAGCAGCTTAAGGCAGGGGATATCCTACGAGCAGTACTTC. Its translation is CASSLRQGISYEQYF.

The V gene is TRBV15, the J gene TRBJ1-6; D perhaps matches TRBD1 (5 bases). Germline CDR1 reads LNHNV; CDR2 reads YYDKDF (reference sequence). This CDR3 is 14 amino acids long. The V end lost 6 bases, the J end lost 2 bases, and 8 bases lay between the germline ends. The CDR3 loop is CATREGAYNSPLHF. Written as DNA, the CDR3 is TGTGCCACCAGGGAAGGGGCCTATAATTCACCCCTCCACTTT.

The V call is TRBV6-5, the J call TRBJ1-2, with 7 bases matching TRBD1. The CDR3 is made up of 16 amino acids. Germline CDR1 is MNHEY and CDR2 is SVGAGI. With V trimmed by 0 bases and J by 1 base, 5 bases remained unmatched. CDR3 amino acids: CASSYSRDSGNYGYTF. The CDR3, as DNA: TGTGCCAGCAGTTACTCGAGGGACAGTGGTAACTATGGCTACACCTTC.

This chain joins TRBV7-3 and TRBJ2-3; D gene uncertain. The CDR3 contains 15 residues. V lost 0 bases and J lost 3, with 10 bases in between. Per germline, CDR1 SGHTA and CDR2 FQGTGA. The CDR3 protein is CASSLTYGVTDTQYF. The CDR3 coding sequence is TGTGCCAGCAGCTTAACGTATGGGGTGACAGATACGCAGTATTTT. Variable domain in full (rest from reference TRBV7-3 and TRBJ2-3): GAGVSQTPSNKVTEKGKYVELRCDPISGHTALYWYRQSLGQGPEFLIYFQGTGAADDSGLPNDRFFAVRPEGSVSTLKIQRTERGDSAVYLCASSLTYGVTDTQYFGPGTRLTVL.

The V and J genes are TRBV30 and TRBJ1-4, with D possibly TRBD1 on 5 matching bases. V lost 2 bases and J lost 4, with 14 bases in between. The CDR3 is 15 residues long. Germline V lookup: CDR1 GTSNPN, CDR2 SVGIG (reference sequence). In nucleotides, the CDR3 is TGTGCCTGGAGTACTGGCGGGGGGGTTAATGAAAAACTGTTTTTT. Protein product: CAWSTGGGVNEKLFF.

J is TRBJ2-7 and V is TRBV6-5, with TRBD1 identical over 7 bases. The V and J ends lost 5 bases and 9 bases, in that order; junction bases with no gene match: 10. Germline V gene data show CDR1 as MNHEY and CDR2 as SVGAGI. The CDR3 is made up of 13 amino acids. The CDR3 protein is CASSPGTASGQYF. The CDR3 nucleotides are TGTGCCAGCAGTCCCGGGACAGCATCCGGGCAGTACTTC.

The chain uses TRBV27 and TRBJ1-4; weak D call: TRBD1 (6 bases). Trimming took 6 bases from V and 5 from J, leaving 13 bases between them. Looked up from germline, CDR1 is MNHEY and CDR2 is SMNVEV (reference sequence). The CDR3 contains 14 residues. CDR3 protein: CASRLTGTNEKLFF. CDR3 nucleotides: TGTGCCAGCAGGTTGACAGGAACAAATGAAAAACTGTTTTTT.

CDR3 coding DNA: TGTGCCAGCAGCCAAGAGTTCAGGCTAGCGGGAGGTCCTACCCAGTACTTC. Protein sequence: CASSQEFRLAGGPTQYF. J is TRBJ2-5 and V is TRBV4-2, with 11 positions matching TRBD2. The trim removed 0 bases at V and 8 bases at J, leaving 11 bases unmatched. The length of the CDR3 is 17 residues. The germline V gene has CDR1 LGHNA and CDR2 YNFKEQ.

On this clone: Compared with germline, one end of the junction differs, possibly owing to a read error. The chain combines TRBV3-1 (or the pseudogene TRBV3-2) with TRBJ2-7, with D hard to call. The V gene's germline CDR1 is LGHDT and CDR2 YNNKEL (reference sequence). The CDR3 contains 13 residues. CDR3 protein: CASSQDIERQRHF. The CDR3 DNA is TGTGCCAGCAGCCAAGATATTGAAAGGCAGCGCCACTTC.

The J gene is TRBJ2-1, the V gene TRBV5-4, with 8 bases identical to TRBD1. Per the germline V gene, CDR1 is SGHNT and CDR2 is YYREEE (reference sequence). V lost 2 bases and J lost 5; bases outside the gene matches: 6. The CDR3 covers 15 residues. In DNA, the CDR3 is TGTGCCAGCAGCTTAACAGGGGGAATCCACAATGAGCAGTTCTTC. This encodes CASSLTGGIHNEQFF. Filled out from reference TRBV5-4 and TRBJ2-1, the complete variable domain reads ETGVTQSPTHLIKTRGQQVTLRCSSQSGHNTVSWYQQALGQGPQFIFQYYREEENGRGNFPPRFSGLQFPNYSSELNVNALELDDSALYLCASSLTGGIHNEQFFGPGTRLTVL.

V is TRBV11-2 and J is TRBJ2-7; D ambiguous. The CDR3 is 15 residues long. Trimming took off 0 bases at V and 0 bases at J, with 9 bases between the two ends. Germline CDR1 reads SGHAT; CDR2 reads FQNNGV. The CDR3 nucleotides read TGTGCCAGCAGCTTAGAAATTCTCTCCTCCTACGAGCAGTACTTC. Translated, it gives CASSLEILSSYEQYF.

The chain recombines TRBV7-2 with TRBJ1-6; D is uncertain. This CDR3 is 14 amino acids long. Germline V gene sequence: CDR1 SGHTA, CDR2 FQGNSA. Trimming removed 2 bases from V and 5 bases from J, with 7 bases in between. This CDR3 is CASSLSRHNSPLHF. The CDR3 DNA follows: TGTGCCAGCAGCTTAAGCCGGCATAATTCACCCCTCCACTTT.

The chain employs TRBV25-1 and TRBJ1-2; no firm D call. CDR3 length equals 14 residues. Trimming removed 3 bases from V and 3 bases from J, with 11 bases in between. Germline CDR1 reads MGHDK; CDR2 reads SYGVNS. CDR3 in amino acids: CASSDSDSYYGYTF. The CDR3 nucleotides read TGTGCCAGCAGTGATAGTGACTCTTACTATGGCTACACCTTC.

This clone has a handful of counts. The CDR3 sequence is CASRRTGTGSIYTEAFF. Written as DNA, the CDR3 is TGTGCCAGCAGGAGGACCGGGACAGGGTCTATTTACACTGAAGCTTTCTTT. The chain joins TRBV2 to TRBJ1-1; the match to TRBD1 covers 9 bases. The V gene's germline CDR1 is SNHLY and CDR2 FYNNEI. The CDR3 extends over 17 amino acids. Trimming took 6 bases from V and 3 from J; bases not matched to a gene: 14.

CDR3 amino acids: CASSPSNRARNQPQHF. The CDR3 DNA follows: TGTGCCAGCAGTCCATCGAACAGGGCGCGCAATCAGCCCCAGCATTTT. The chain links TRBV27 to TRBJ1-5; the D gene is possibly TRBD1 (6 bases). CDR1 is MNHEY, CDR2 SMNVEV, per germline (reference sequence). There are 16 residues in the CDR3. The V gene lost 5 bases and the J gene lost 2 bases, with 16 bases spanning the gap.

In this sample, this clone turned up a few times. The chain links TRBV6-5 to TRBJ2-7; D not resolved. The V gene lost 2 bases and the J gene lost 2 bases, with 1 base spanning the gap. Germline V lookup: CDR1 MNHEY, CDR2 SVGAGI. The CDR3 contains 11 residues. CDR3 region: CASSYTYEQYF. The DNA for the CDR3 is TGTGCCAGCAGTTACACCTACGAGCAGTACTTC.

The V and J genes are TRBV19 and TRBJ2-5, with D perhaps being TRBD1 or TRBD2 (5 bases each). The germline V gene has CDR1 LNHDA and CDR2 SQIVND (reference sequence). V was shortened by 1 base and J by 3 bases, with 6 bases between the two germline ends. The CDR3 has 13 residues. The CDR3 nucleotides are TGTGCCAGTAGTATAGTGGGGGAAGAGACCCAGTACTTC. Its protein is CASSIVGEETQYF.

V usage is TRBV29-1 and J usage is TRBJ2-7; the match to TRBD2 covers 7 bases. V shed 4 bases, J shed 4 bases, and the junction held 7 bases outside the gene matches. The CDR3 loop spans 13 amino acids. CDR1 is SQVTM and CDR2 is ANQGSEA in the germline V gene. The CDR3 nucleotides are TGCAGCGTTGCTTTGCGGGAGAGGTACGAGCAGTACTTC. Translating it yields CSVALRERYEQYF.

The V call is TRBV6-1, the J call TRBJ1-3; weak D call: TRBD1 (5 bases). CDR1 and CDR2 from the germline V gene are MNHNS and SASEGT. V was cut by 0 bases and J by 8 bases, with 14 bases left in between. This CDR3 comprises 15 residues. CDR3 residues: CASSEAGRDGDTIYF. CDR3 DNA: TGTGCCAGCAGTGAAGCCGGCAGGGACGGAGACACCATATATTTT.

This clone was detected once. The V gene is TRBV19, the J gene TRBJ2-1; no reliable D call. The CDR3 is made up of 11 amino acids. Germline V lookup: CDR1 LNHDA, CDR2 SQIVND (reference sequence). V gave up 7 bases and J gave up 2 bases, with 3 bases separating them. CDR3 sequence (DNA): TGTGCCAGTACCGCCTACAATGAGCAGTTCTTC. Its protein product is CASTAYNEQFF.